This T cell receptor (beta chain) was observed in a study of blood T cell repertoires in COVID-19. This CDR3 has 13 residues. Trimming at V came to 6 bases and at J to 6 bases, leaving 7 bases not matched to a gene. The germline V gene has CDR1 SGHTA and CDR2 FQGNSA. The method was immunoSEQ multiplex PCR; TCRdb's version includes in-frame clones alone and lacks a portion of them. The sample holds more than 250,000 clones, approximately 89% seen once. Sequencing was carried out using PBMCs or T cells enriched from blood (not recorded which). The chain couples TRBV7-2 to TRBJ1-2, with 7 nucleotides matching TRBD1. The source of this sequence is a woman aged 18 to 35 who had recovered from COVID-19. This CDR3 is CASRQTGTHGYTF. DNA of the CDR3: TGTGCCAGCAGACAGACAGGGACCCATGGCTACACCTTC.